The T cell receptor (beta chain) described here comes from a study of blood T cell repertoires in COVID-19. Whole-study context: Acute and convalescent COVID-19 samples came from the United States, Italy and Spain. The analysed material was cDNA or gDNA that came from T cells, B-cell-depleted T cells, or PBMCs.

J lost 0 bases, V lost 4 bases, and 2 bases had no gene match. The CDR3 covers 16 residues. Germline CDR1 reads SGHDN; CDR2 reads FVKESK. Study processing details: Reference gene primer amplification gave nucleated cell count estimates. Sequencing used immunoSEQ multiplex PCR; TCRdb keeps in-frame clones, though not all of them. That table gives V, J and clone size, and the DNA gave D and trimming. The sample gives around 150,000 clones, 88% of which show up once; more than 9% is in the top ten. J is TRBJ2-3 and V is TRBV14, with 12 bases identical to TRBD2. What was sequenced was peripheral blood. The sequence derives from a man between 60 and 75 years old with active or convalescent COVID-19. The chain's CDR3 is CASSPGLAGSTDTQYF. CDR3 sequence (DNA): TGTGCCAGCAGCCCCGGACTAGCGGGAAGCACAGATACGCAGTATTTT. Drawing the rest from reference TRBV14 and TRBJ2-3, the complete variable domain is EAGVTQFPSHSVIEKGQTVTLRCDPISGHDNLYWYRRVMGKEIKFLLHFVKESKQDESGMPNNRFLAERTGGTYSTLKVQPAELEDSGVYFCASSPGLAGSTDTQYFGPGTRLTVL.